The T cell receptor (beta chain) described here comes from a study of regulatory T cells in long-lasting Graves disease. The sample's time point: persistent/refractory GD, antithyroid drugs over 5 years with positive TRAb. Making the TCR library involved RNA that had been extracted from PBMCs. This clonotype came up a few times. Investigators prepared the TCR beta libraries by applying iRepertoire HTBI primers and Arm-PCR of CDR3 regions. In the original workflow: Across all samples, just over 60 TRBV segments and 11 to 15 TRBJ segments were identified. TCRdb called the multiplex PCR reads again in MiXCR, with one record for every CDR3 protein. These V and J calls originate from TCRdb's pipeline instead of the authors' own analysis. This table holds 400,000 or so distinct CDR3 sequences, roughly 20% found once. The clonotype was recovered from a female donor with Graves disease. This specimen was peripheral blood mononuclear cells (PBMCs), taken when the disease was refractory, from a patient treated with antithyroid drugs.

The CDR3: CAISESISGRPSSYEQYF. The CDR3 bases are TGTGCCATCAGTGAGTCAATTAGCGGGAGGCCGAGCTCCTACGAGCAGTACTTC. The chain couples TRBV10-3 to TRBJ2-7; 10 bases map to TRBD2. V lost 0 bases and J lost 0; bases outside the gene matches: 8. The CDR3 has 18 amino acids. Per germline, CDR1 ENHRY and CDR2 SYGVKD.